This T cell receptor beta chain stems from a study of spatial heterogeneity in lung cancer (dated by TCRdb to about 2019). Background for the entire study: Beta-chain transcripts were consistently detected in greater numbers than alpha-chain transcripts, which likely reflected higher beta-chain transcript abundance. In the raw uncorrected reads, each unique combination of TCR and UMI appeared more than ten times on average. The study quantitatively compared TCR alpha and beta repertoires across multiple tumor regions, matched nontumor lung and blood in non-small cell lung cancer. Nonsynonymous mutation counts, determined by whole-exome sequencing of tumor tissue, were related to TCR repertoire features. At surgery, over 200 tumor regions, around 64 matched nontumor lung samples and 50 to 60 PBMC samples were TCR-sequenced for both alpha and beta chains.

The time point label of this sample denotes: sample taken at primary tumor resection. Without any cell sorting, TCR sequencing was performed on whole RNA extracted either from tumor and nontumor lung tissue or from cryopreserved PBMC samples. The donors were more than 65 patients from the lung TRACERx cohort who had early-stage, untreated non-small cell lung cancer. A patient was chosen for TCR sequencing only when enough RNA was available from at least two tumor regions. The germline V end is reduced by 3 bases and the J end by 3 bases; junction bases left unmatched: 5. Taken from the germline V gene (reference sequence), the CDR1 and CDR2 loops are GTSNPN and SVGIG. Taken from cysteine to phenylalanine, the CDR3 has 13 residues. Of all the DNA, just the CDR3 is kept, 39 bases in frame from base 1. General conclusions and limits of the study: Ubiquitous expanded tumor TCRs were detected in blood more often at tumor resection than at routine follow-up. Confirming at a functional level the hypothesis that regional TCRs recognize regional mutations was considered to require additional single-cell paired TCR alpha and beta sequencing.

This clonotype was found a few times. This clone's antigen is unknown. One base away there is no much larger clone; base qualities are not given. The library was generated by 5' RACE. This sample was sequenced with a NextSeq 500. In the TCR library protocol, a unique molecular identifier was attached to each TCR cDNA molecule so that PCR and sequencing errors could be corrected. As for the authors' bioinformatics: Decombinator tools were used for TCR identification, UMI-based error correction and CDR3 extraction. TCRs above a frequency of 2 per 1,000, corresponding to the top 1% of the tumor frequency distribution, were defined as expanded. Renyi diversity was computed with the R vegan package after each repertoire had been subsampled 100 times to 5,000 TCRs. CDR3 similarity networks were built from amino acid triplet string-kernel similarity, with CDR3s being connected when pairwise similarity was above 0.82. TCRdb reprocessing: public reads trimmed at Q25 with fastp, clones called with MiXCR, in-frame beta chains kept. Merged by CDR3 protein, the rows form single entries marked with the most common genes and DNA. What appears here as the V and J calls and clone size reflects TCRdb's work, not the paper's. Within this sample are about 4,800 distinct CDR3 sequences, with over 15% of them counted one time only. The ten most abundant clones make up 5.5% to 8% of the sample.

This chain joins TRBV30 to TRBJ2-7, and TRBD2 matches 7 of the central bases. This TCR was sampled from a male donor with early-stage non-small cell lung cancer. Here the sequenced sample was PBMCs, taken at surgery. The CDR3 loop reads CAWRGGSGYEQYF. In nucleotide form, the sequence is TGTGCCTGGAGGGGAGGGAGCGGCTACGAGCAGTACTTC.